This T cell receptor (beta chain) is drawn from a study of vaccination and CD4 T cells after COVID-19. Looking at the study overall: The convalescent population consisted of six males and four females, two of whom were of Hispanic ethnicity. Samples were taken after vaccination, a median of approximately 72 days after dose two, with a range of 14 to 241.

The CDR3 sequence is 16 residues long. Germline assignment: CDR1 SGHNT and CDR2 YYREEE (reference sequence). Trimming cost V 4 bases and J 0 bases; bases outside gene matches: 5. Scientists ran DNA taken from cultured CD4+ T cells through the Oncomine TCR Beta short-read assay for sequencing. TCRdb reanalysed the PCR reads using MiXCR and keeps one entry per CDR3 protein. The table has about 19,000 distinct CDR3 sequences, 45% to 60% seen once. Study results and limitations: Median SARS-CoV-2-reactive clonotype numbers went up from about 20 to 38, but not significantly. Data came from relatively few convalescent patients and lacked early post-infection timepoints.

As regards this clonotype: The antigen is undetermined.

Treatment specified: roughly 10-day PBMC culture with coronavirus spike peptide pools or control peptides (ViraFEST assay). This receptor was obtained from a human donor who had recovered from COVID-19. The specimen was CD4+ T cells from blood, cultured in vitro, collected after SARS-CoV-2 vaccination. The chain links TRBV5-4 to TRBJ2-7, with 12 bases matching TRBD2. CDR3 bases: TGTGCCAGCAGCCTAGGACTAGCGGGGAGCTCCTACGAGCAGTACTTC. This translates into CASSLGLAGSSYEQYF.